The 10 T cell receptor beta chains given below trace back to one sample, sequenced in a study of technical replicates of blood from several donors. Some clones are missing from TCRdb's copy, which holds only in-frame ones; the method was immunoSEQ multiplex PCR. The top ten clones hold around 0.3% of a sample with about 88,000 clones, roughly 90% of them seen once. The sample taken for sequencing was T cells isolated from PBMCs. The receptor source for this set is a human donor in good health.

The chain recombines TRBV11-2 with TRBJ2-1; TRBD2 might be the D (6 bases). CDR3 length equals 16 residues. The V and J ends lost 1 base and 4 bases respectively, with 14 bases between them. Germline loops: CDR1 SGHAT, CDR2 FQNNGV. The CDR3 coding sequence is TGTGCCAGCAGCTTAGTTCGGGGGAACGAGTACAATGAGCAGTTCTTC. Translated, it gives CASSLVRGNEYNEQFF.

This chain joins TRBV27 and TRBJ1-1; TRBD1 agrees at 7 bases. Germline V CDR1 and CDR2: MNHEY, SMNVEV (reference sequence). Unmatched junction bases numbered 4, after V lost 6 bases and J lost 0 bases. This CDR3 region has 14 residues. The chain's CDR3 is CASRWDSLNTEAFF. The DNA for the CDR3 is TGTGCCAGCAGGTGGGACAGCTTGAACACTGAAGCTTTCTTT.

The genes are TRBV6-1 and TRBJ2-5, with 7 bases matching TRBD2. With 6 bases clipped from V and 2 bases from J, the junction kept 9 bases outside the gene matches. This CDR3 has 15 residues. Germline CDR1 is MNHNS and CDR2 is SASEGT. The CDR3 protein is CASRNTQGLQETQYF. Here the CDR3 DNA reads TGTGCCAGCAGGAATACGCAGGGACTACAAGAGACCCAGTACTTC.

The chain carries TRBV7-9 and TRBJ1-2; D call uncertain. In germline, CDR1 is SEHNR, CDR2 FQNEAQ (reference sequence). V lost 4 bases, J lost 12 bases, and 18 bases lay in between. The CDR3 covers 13 residues. In DNA, the CDR3 is TGTGCCAGCAGCTCCGGAGAGCCGGCTTCCGACACCTTC. Protein: CASSSGEPASDTF.

The DNA for the CDR3 is TGTGCCAGTAGACCCCCGGGACAGGGCTGGTATAGCAATCAGCCCCAGCATTTT. It translates to CASRPPGQGWYSNQPQHF. The V gene is TRBV19, the J gene TRBJ1-5, with 9 nucleotides matching TRBD1. V lost 6 bases to trimming and J lost 0 bases; unmatched junction nucleotides: 12. Germline lookup yields CDR1 LNHDA and CDR2 SQIVND (reference sequence). CDR3 size: 18 residues.

The chain joins TRBV6-4 to TRBJ2-1; TRBD2 agrees at 9 bases. This CDR3 spans 15 amino acids. Per the germline V gene, CDR1 is MRHNA and CDR2 is SNTAGT. J was trimmed by 8 bases and V by 3 bases; bases with no gene match: 8. Here the CDR3 DNA reads TGTGCCAGCAGTGAGGGCGGGGGGGCCATCCATGAGCAGTTCTTC. Protein sequence: CASSEGGGAIHEQFF.

This clone was counted once. The rearrangement joins TRBV7-6 to TRBJ2-7, with 11 bases matching TRBD2. CDR1 is SGHVS and CDR2 is FNYEAQ in the germline V gene. V shed 1 base, J shed 0 bases, and the junction held 8 bases outside the gene matches. CDR3 size: 18 residues. CDR3 sequence: CASSLVGSGGASSYEQYF. The DNA of the CDR3 is TGTGCCAGCAGCTTAGTAGGTAGCGGGGGGGCGAGCTCCTACGAGCAGTACTTC.

The chain joins TRBV13 to TRBJ2-7; 8 bases align to TRBD2. V lost 5 bases, J lost 2 bases, and 5 bases stayed unmatched. CDR1 is PRHDT, CDR2 FYEKMQ, per germline (reference sequence). This CDR3 has 14 amino acids. The CDR3: CASSPRLAPYEQYF. For the CDR3, the DNA is TGTGCCAGCAGCCCTAGACTAGCGCCCTACGAGCAGTACTTC.

The chain carries TRBV30 and TRBJ2-6; D is ambiguous. The CDR3 has 13 amino acids. V was trimmed by 3 bases and J by 0 bases, leaving 3 bases between them. Per germline, CDR1 GTSNPN and CDR2 SVGIG (reference sequence). This CDR3 is CAWRSSGANVLTF. DNA for the CDR3: TGTGCCTGGAGGAGCTCTGGGGCCAACGTCCTGACTTTC. Filled out from reference TRBV30 and TRBJ2-6, the complete variable domain reads SQTIHQWPATLVQPVGSPLSLECTVEGTSNPNLYWYRQAAGRGLQLLFYSVGIGQISSEVPQNLSASRPQDRQFILSSKKLLLSDSGFYLCAWRSSGANVLTFGAGSRLTVL.

The chain recombines TRBV10-2 with TRBJ2-5; 8 nucleotides match TRBD1. J lost 0 bases, V lost 2 bases, and 5 bases had no gene match. CDR1 is WSHSY and CDR2 is SAAADI in the germline V gene. The CDR3 runs to 16 residues. CDR3 nucleotide sequence: TGCGCCAGCAGTGAGATGGGACAGGCTTACCAAGAGACCCAGTACTTC. It translates to CASSEMGQAYQETQYF.